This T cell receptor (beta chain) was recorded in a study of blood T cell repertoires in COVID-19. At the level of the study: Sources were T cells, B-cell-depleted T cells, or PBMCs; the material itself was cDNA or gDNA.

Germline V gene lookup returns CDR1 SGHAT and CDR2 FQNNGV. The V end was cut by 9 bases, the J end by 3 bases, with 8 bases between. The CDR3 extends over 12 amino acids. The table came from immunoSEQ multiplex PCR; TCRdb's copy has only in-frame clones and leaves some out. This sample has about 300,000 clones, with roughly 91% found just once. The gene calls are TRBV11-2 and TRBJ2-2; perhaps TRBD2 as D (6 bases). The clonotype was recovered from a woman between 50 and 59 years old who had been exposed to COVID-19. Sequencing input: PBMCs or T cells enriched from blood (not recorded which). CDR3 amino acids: CASRGDTGELFF. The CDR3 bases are TGTGCCAGTCGCGGGGACACCGGGGAGCTGTTTTTT.